The 20 T cell receptor beta chains in this list originate from one sample, sequenced in a study of T cells in Graves' hyperthyroidism and ophthalmopathy. Amplification of TCR beta CDR3 regions used RNA as the template. First-round RT-PCR with HTBI primers amplified the TCR CDR3 region. TCRdb itself ran the multiplex PCR reads through MiXCR, one entry per CDR3 protein. The sample has 300,000 to 400,000 distinct CDR3 sequences; about 18% are singletons. Sequenced: blood. The receptors shown here come from a woman aged 45-59 years with Graves' hyperthyroidism.

V is TRBV12-3 or TRBV12-4 and J is TRBJ2-5, with D possibly being TRBD1 or TRBD2 (6 bases each). The CDR3 totals 16 residues. V lost 6 bases and J 0 bases, leaving 17 bases between the germline ends. The CDR3 DNA follows: TGTGCCAGCAGCCCCCCGGGGGCCCCAGACCAAGAGACCCAGTACTTC. Translated: CASSPPGAPDQETQYF.

This clonotype was counted at least ten times. This chain joins TRBV28 and TRBJ1-5; the D gene is possibly TRBD1 (6 bases). V gave up 6 bases and J gave up 1 base, with 16 bases separating them. CDR1 is MDHEN, CDR2 SYDVKM, per germline. The CDR3 runs to 16 residues. CDR3 sequence: CASSPTGYYSNQPQHF. CDR3 coding DNA: TGTGCCAGCAGCCCCACAGGGTATTACAGCAATCAGCCCCAGCATTTT.

The CDR3 reads CAWSVLQRGGTQYF. The DNA of the CDR3 is TGTGCCTGGAGTGTACTGCAGCGGGGAGGGACCCAGTACTTC. J is TRBJ2-5 and V is TRBV30; 7 bases line up with TRBD2. Germline-derived CDR1 and CDR2 are GTSNPN and SVGIG (reference sequence). V was pared by 0 bases and J by 7 bases, with 8 bases of the junction left unmatched. This CDR3 comprises 14 residues.

This clonotype was seen ten or more times. The chain has TRBV5-1 and TRBJ1-2; 9 nucleotides align to TRBD1. The V and J ends lost 0 bases and 4 bases, in that order; junction bases with no gene match: 7. Germline-derived CDR1 and CDR2 are SGHRS and YFSETQ. CDR3 length: 16 amino acids. The CDR3 bases are TGCGCCAGCAGCTTGGAGGGACAGGGATTTGGCTATGGCTACACCTTC. It encodes CASSLEGQGFGYGYTF.

This chain links TRBV25-1 with TRBJ2-2; tentatively, D is TRBD1 (5 bases). The V end lost 6 bases, the J end lost 0 bases, and 14 bases lay between the germline ends. CDR3 size: 16 residues. CDR1 and CDR2 from the germline V gene are MGHDK and SYGVNS. The CDR3: CASSDLDTTNTGELFF. As DNA, the CDR3 is TGTGCCAGCAGCGACCTGGACACAACGAACACCGGGGAGCTGTTTTTT. Full variable domain (rest looked up from reference TRBV25-1 and TRBJ2-2): EADIYQTPRYLVIGTGKKITLECSQTMGHDKMYWYQQDPGMELHLIHYSYGVNSTEKGDLSSESTVSRIRTEHFPLTLESARPSHTSQYLCASSDLDTTNTGELFFGEGSRLTVL.

The V and J genes are TRBV9 and TRBJ2-7, with D perhaps TRBD1 (6 bases). The V gene's germline CDR1 is SGDLS and CDR2 YYNGEE. Deletions cut 4 bases from V and 7 bases from J, with 27 bases between. This CDR3 comprises 17 residues. Here the CDR3 DNA reads TGTGCCAGCAGCACACCCGCAGGGGCTCCCCCCACAAATGAGCAGTACTTC. This codes for CASSTPAGAPPTNEQYF.

V and J are TRBV7-9 and TRBJ2-7, with 9 positions matching TRBD2. V trimming: 8 bases; J trimming: 3 bases; junction bases outside the gene matches: 8. Germline CDR1 SEHNR, CDR2 FQNEAQ (reference sequence). This CDR3 has 14 amino acids. The CDR3 reads CASFGLASDYEQYV. The CDR3 coding sequence is TGTGCCAGCTTCGGACTAGCGTCGGACTACGAGCAGTACGTC.

The chain has TRBV12-3 or TRBV12-4 and TRBJ2-6, with D possibly being TRBD2 (6 bases). The germline V and J ends were trimmed by 3 bases and 2 bases, with 8 bases remaining between them. The CDR3 extends over 15 amino acids. In DNA form, the CDR3 reads TGTGCCAGCAGTTTCGGAGGGGCTGGGGCCAACGTCCTGACTTTC. Residues: CASSFGGAGANVLTF.

This clonotype was observed a few times. V is TRBV28 and J is TRBJ1-4, with TRBD1 as a possible D gene (6 bases). The germline V and J ends were trimmed by 3 bases and 5 bases, with 13 bases remaining between them. The germline gives CDR1 MDHEN, CDR2 SYDVKM. This CDR3 is built from 15 residues. CDR3 nucleotide sequence: TGTGCCAGCAGTTTCCGGGGACACCGAAATGAAAAACTGTTTTTT. Translation: CASSFRGHRNEKLFF. The whole variable domain, remainder taken from reference TRBV28 and TRBJ1-4, is DVKVTQSSRYLVKRTGEKVFLECVQDMDHENMFWYRQDPGLGLRLIYFSYDVKMKEKGDIPEGYSVSREKKERFSLILESASTNQTSMYLCASSFRGHRNEKLFFGSGTQLSVL.

This clonotype has more than one count but fewer than ten. The chain combines TRBV4-1 with TRBJ2-1, with 10 bases fitting TRBD2. Germline V gene data show CDR1 as MGHRA and CDR2 as YSYEKL. The CDR3 runs 18 residues. The ends lost 0 bases at V and 2 bases at J; junction bases unmatched: 7. CDR3 protein: CASSQEGEAGGPYNEQFF. CDR3 sequence (DNA): TGCGCCAGCAGCCAAGAAGGCGAAGCGGGAGGGCCCTACAATGAGCAGTTCTTC.

Many counts were recorded for this clonotype. The chain uses TRBV7-3 and TRBJ2-3; D might be TRBD1 (6 bases). The V end was cut by 3 bases, the J end by 6 bases, with 13 bases between. CDR1 and CDR2 (germline): SGHTA, FQGTGA. The CDR3 length is 14 residues. The CDR3, as DNA: TGTGCCAGCAGCTTGCAGGGGTCAAGGGATACGCAGTATTTT. It encodes CASSLQGSRDTQYF.

This clonotype was counted a few times. For the CDR3, the DNA is TGTGCCAGCAGCTTGGTGGGCGAGGATGGCTACACCTTC. Protein: CASSLVGEDGYTF. This rearrangement joins TRBV5-4 to TRBJ1-2; D not resolved. Germline values: CDR1 SGHNT, CDR2 YYREEE (reference sequence). CDR3 length equals 13 residues. Between the trimmed V and J ends, which lost 0 bases and 6 bases, there was a span of 9 bases.

V and J are TRBV5-8 and TRBJ2-7; D is uncertain. Judging by the DNA end, TRBJ2-1 fits better; the J call may be wrong. The V gene's germline CDR1 is SGHTS and CDR2 YDEGEE. This CDR3 is built from 15 residues. CDR3 DNA sequence: TGTGCCAGCAGCCCCGACCACTTTAGCTCCTACGAGCAGTTCTTC. As protein: CASSPDHFSSYEQFF.

This clonotype occurred a few times. The chain carries TRBV19 and TRBJ2-5, with 9 bases identical to TRBD2. Unmatched junction bases numbered 3, after V lost 2 bases and J lost 2 bases. The germline gives CDR1 LNHDA, CDR2 SQIVND (reference sequence). The CDR3 runs 15 residues. Written as DNA, the CDR3 is TGTGCCAGTAGTATACTAGCGGGGAAACAAGAGACCCAGTACTTC. It encodes CASSILAGKQETQYF.

Turning to this clonotype: The CDR3 does not close with the conserved phenylalanine or tryptophan, likely indicating a read error. The chain joins TRBV29-1 to TRBJ1-1; D is possibly TRBD1 (5 bases). The germline V gene has CDR1 SQVTM and CDR2 ANQGSEA. The CDR3 loop spans 13 amino acids. Between the trimmed V and J ends, which lost 7 bases and 0 bases, there was a span of 12 bases. This CDR3 reads CSANRQMNTEAFL. CDR3 DNA: TGCAGCGCTAATCGACAGATGAACACTGAAGCTTTCCTT.

V and J are TRBV19 and TRBJ1-2; D is unresolved. Germline V gene sequence: CDR1 LNHDA, CDR2 SQIVND (reference sequence). The CDR3 extends over 14 amino acids. V was cut by 1 base and J by 8 bases, with 14 bases left in between. In nucleotides, the CDR3 is TGTGCCAGTAGTATAGCCTGGACTGAGGAGGGCTACACCTTC. It yields the protein CASSIAWTEEGYTF.

The genes are TRBV2 and TRBJ2-2; the D gene is possibly TRBD2 (5 bases). This CDR3 is 15 amino acids long. CDR1 and CDR2 (germline): SNHLY, FYNNEI. Trimming stripped 1 base from V and 8 bases from J, with 14 bases between. CDR3 region: CASSEVGVSRGELFF. DNA of the CDR3: TGTGCCAGCAGTGAAGTCGGGGTTTCAAGGGGGGAGCTGTTTTTT.

Many counts were recorded for this clonotype. The chain employs TRBV30 and TRBJ1-1; D remains ambiguous. The V end lost 5 bases, the J end lost 2 bases, and 12 bases lay between the germline ends. CDR1 and CDR2 (germline): GTSNPN, SVGIG (reference sequence). This CDR3 contains 13 residues. CDR3 region: CAWSRIGNTEAFF. The CDR3 DNA is TGTGCCTGGTCACGGATAGGAAACACTGAAGCTTTCTTT.

This rearrangement joins TRBV20-1 to TRBJ2-7; TRBD2 agrees at 8 bases. The CDR3 runs 15 residues. Germline V gives CDR1 DFQATT, CDR2 SNEGSKA (reference sequence). Unmatched junction bases numbered 11, after V lost 3 bases and J lost 4 bases. The CDR3 reads CSASRAAGGRYEQYF. In DNA form, the CDR3 reads TGCAGTGCTAGTCGGGCCGCAGGCGGGAGGTACGAGCAGTACTTC.

The CDR3 protein is CSAWRGDSYNEQFF. The CDR3 region has the DNA TGCAGTGCGTGGAGAGGGGACTCCTACAATGAGCAGTTCTTC. The chain combines TRBV20-1 with TRBJ2-1; TRBD1 or TRBD2 may be the D gene (5 bases each). V was pared by 6 bases and J by 0 bases, with 12 bases between. The germline CDR1 and CDR2 sequences are DFQATT and SNEGSKA (reference sequence). The CDR3 runs 14 residues.